This T cell receptor (beta chain) was recovered during a study of T cell responses to AZD1222 COVID-19 vaccine. V gave up 4 bases and J gave up 5 bases, with 16 bases separating them. Germline loops: CDR1 SGDLS, CDR2 YYNGEE. The CDR3 runs 14 residues. This table comes from immunoSEQ multiplex PCR, and its TCRdb copy is limited to in-frame clones, with some not included. Of more than 150,000 clones listed, over 90% are singletons. The TCR sequence derives from an adult who received the AZD1222 COVID-19 vaccine. The chain is built from TRBV9 and TRBJ2-7; D is tentatively TRBD1 or TRBD2 (5 bases each). Sequencing was performed on peripheral blood, taken 28 days after the second AZD1222 dose. DNA of the CDR3: TGTGCCAGCAGCCCCCTCCCGGGGCGGGACGAGCAGTACTTC. It is translated as CASSPLPGRDEQYF.